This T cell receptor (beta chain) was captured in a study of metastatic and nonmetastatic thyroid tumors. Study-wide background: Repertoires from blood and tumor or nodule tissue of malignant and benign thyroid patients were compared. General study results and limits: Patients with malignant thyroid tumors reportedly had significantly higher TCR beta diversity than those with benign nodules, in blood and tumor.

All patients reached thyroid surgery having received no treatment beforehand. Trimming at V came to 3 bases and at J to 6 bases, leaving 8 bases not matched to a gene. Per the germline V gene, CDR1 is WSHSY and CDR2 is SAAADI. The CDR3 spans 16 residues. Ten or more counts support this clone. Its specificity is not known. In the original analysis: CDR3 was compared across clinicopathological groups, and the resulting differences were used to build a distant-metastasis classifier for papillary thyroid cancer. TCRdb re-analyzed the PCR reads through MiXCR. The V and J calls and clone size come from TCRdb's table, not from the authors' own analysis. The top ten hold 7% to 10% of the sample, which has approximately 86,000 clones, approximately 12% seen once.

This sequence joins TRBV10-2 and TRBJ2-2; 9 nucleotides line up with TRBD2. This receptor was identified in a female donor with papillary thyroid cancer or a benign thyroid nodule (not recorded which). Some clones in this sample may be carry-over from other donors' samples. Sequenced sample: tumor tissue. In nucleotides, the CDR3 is TGCGCCAGCAGTGACGTACTAGCGGGCTCTTCCGGGGAGCTGTTTTTT. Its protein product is CASSDVLAGSSGELFF.